Listed here are 9 T cell receptor beta chains from one sample, sequenced in a study of T cell responses to AZD1222 COVID-19 vaccine. Profiled with immunoSEQ multiplex PCR; TCRdb holds only in-frame clones, not every one. The sample consists of 140,000 or so clones, roughly 90% of them appearing once. The sample here was peripheral blood, taken 28 days after the second AZD1222 dose. These receptors originate from an adult who received the AZD1222 COVID-19 vaccine.

The chain couples TRBV28 to TRBJ1-6; D not certain. Trimming cost V 3 bases and J 4 bases, with 10 bases left between them. This CDR3 is 15 amino acids long. The germline V gene has CDR1 MDHEN and CDR2 SYDVKM. CDR3 loop: CASSFISGYNSPLHF. The CDR3 nucleotides read TGTGCCAGCAGTTTTATATCGGGATATAATTCACCCCTCCACTTT.

V is TRBV7-9 and J is TRBJ2-7, with 8 bases lining up with TRBD1. The CDR3 consists of 14 residues. The V segment lost 5 bases and the J segment 6 bases; nucleotides outside the gene matches: 9. From germline, CDR1 is SEHNR and CDR2 FQNEAQ (reference sequence). In DNA form, the CDR3 reads TGTGCCAGCAGCCCGACAGGGGCGCCTAGCGAGCAGTACTTC. Amino acid sequence: CASSPTGAPSEQYF.

This rearrangement joins TRBV9 to TRBJ2-5; 11 nucleotides agree with TRBD2. V was clipped by 2 bases and J by 4 bases; unmatched bases: 7. Germline CDR1 SGDLS, CDR2 YYNGEE. This CDR3 region has 16 residues. CDR3 sequence: CASSVVPLAGGETQYF. The CDR3 DNA reads as TGTGCCAGCAGCGTGGTCCCCCTAGCGGGGGGAGAGACCCAGTACTTC.

The V and J genes are TRBV5-1 and TRBJ2-1; 10 nucleotides align to TRBD1. The ends lost 7 bases at V and 8 bases at J; junction bases unmatched: 15. The germline CDR1 and CDR2 sequences are SGHRS and YFSETQ. This CDR3 region has 16 residues. This CDR3 reads CASRPAGTGVSDEQFF. Here the CDR3 DNA reads TGCGCCAGCCGTCCAGCCGGGACAGGGGTGTCTGATGAGCAGTTCTTC.

V and J are TRBV12-3 or TRBV12-4 and TRBJ2-1; no reliable D call. CDR3 length: 12 residues. With 5 bases removed from V and 7 bases from J, the gap between germline ends came to 9 bases. The CDR3 DNA is TGTGCCAGCAGTCGATTAGCTAATGAGCAGTTCTTC. Translating gives CASSRLANEQFF.

The rearrangement uses TRBV2 and TRBJ2-7; perhaps TRBD2 as D (5 bases). V lost 3 bases to trimming and J lost 5 bases, with 14 bases between them. This CDR3 is built from 14 residues. CDR1 and CDR2 (germline): SNHLY, FYNNEI. The CDR3 here is CASSDRGNAHEQYF. In nucleotides, the CDR3 is TGTGCCAGCAGTGACCGGGGAAATGCCCACGAGCAGTACTTC.

The CDR3 reads CAISEFASEAFF. CDR3 nucleotides: TGTGCCATCAGTGAGTTTGCTTCTGAAGCTTTCTTT. The rearrangement links TRBV10-3 to TRBJ1-1; no clear D. This CDR3 region has 12 residues. V lost 1 base, J lost 6 bases, and 6 bases lay in between. Looked up from germline, CDR1 is ENHRY and CDR2 is SYGVKD.

This chain uses TRBV12-3 or TRBV12-4 with TRBJ1-3; tentatively, D is TRBD1 (6 bases). The CDR3 loop spans 13 amino acids. The V and J ends lost 10 bases and 4 bases respectively, with 14 bases between them. The DNA for the CDR3 is TGTGCCACTAGGGGGACGTTCGGAAACACCATATATTTT. Protein: CATRGTFGNTIYF.

This chain links TRBV7-2 with TRBJ1-2; D not resolved. The germline CDR1 and CDR2 sequences are SGHTA and FQGNSA. Trimming took off 1 base at V and 8 bases at J, with 14 bases between the two ends. CDR3 length: 14 residues. The CDR3 is CASSLEVRQRGYTF. The DNA for the CDR3 is TGTGCCAGCAGCTTAGAAGTGCGGCAGAGAGGCTACACCTTC.